Sequencing of this T cell receptor (beta chain) was carried out in a study of blood T cell repertoires in COVID-19. Study summary: Samples representing acute and convalescent COVID-19 were sourced from the United States, Italy and Spain. T cells, B-cell-depleted T cells, or PBMCs provided the cDNA or gDNA that served as material.

This clone was counted a few times. Original methodology: Quantification of nucleated cells was approximated via reference gene primer amplification. The method was immunoSEQ multiplex PCR; TCRdb's version includes in-frame clones alone and lacks a portion of them. That table supplies the V and J calls and clone size; D and trimming were determined from the DNA. The table records tens of thousands of clones, around 90% of them present only once. From germline, CDR1 is MDHEN and CDR2 SYDVKM. Trimming left V 7 bases short and J 2 bases short, with 11 bases between. This CDR3 has 13 amino acids. The J gene is TRBJ1-2, the V gene TRBV28; no clear D. Sequencing input: peripheral blood. The clonotype comes from a man aged 70 or older with acute or convalescent COVID-19. Here the CDR3 DNA reads TGTGCCAGCACGTCGCCAGGAAACTATGGCTACACCTTC. Translating gives CASTSPGNYGYTF.